One T cell receptor beta chain is described in this entry. Repertoires were generated with immunoSEQ multiplex PCR, while TCRdb's copy carries only in-frame clones and drops some. Of about 140,000 clones listed, approximately 82% are singletons. This sample was included in a study of blood T cell repertoires in COVID-19. This CDR3 has 14 residues. The V gene's germline CDR1 is SGHTS and CDR2 YDEGEE. The junction had 2 bases not matched to a gene; V was cut back by 1 base and J by 7 bases. The sequenced sample consisted of peripheral blood. The genes are TRBV5-8 and TRBJ1-6; 7 bases match TRBD1. The sequence was collected from a human donor in a cohort sampled during active COVID-19. CDR3 in amino acids: CASSLTGANSPLHF. In DNA form, the CDR3 reads TGTGCCAGCAGCTTGACAGGGGCCAATTCACCCCTCCACTTT.